The clone carrying this TCR beta chain was picked up a small number of times. Its antigen is unidentified. Germline-derived CDR1 and CDR2 are MDHEN and SYDVKM. CDR3 length: 15 amino acids. Trimming took 3 bases from V and 3 from J; bases not matched to a gene: 0. The sample belongs to a study of CD8+ T cells in alopecia areata. Extraction and reverse transcription of RNA yielded cDNA as the sequencing template. Measured with immunoSEQ multiplex PCR; TCRdb has only the in-frame clones, and not every one. The sample shows under 150,000 clones, roughly 58% of them seen only once. Study outcomes and limitations: Especially in alopecia totalis/universalis, lesional scalp showed greater clonality than normal scalp did.

The specimen sequenced was CD8+ T cells sorted from blood. V and J are TRBV28 and TRBJ2-5, with 14 bases identical to TRBD2. The clonotype was recovered from a human donor in good health. The CDR3 sequence is CASSLTSGREETQYF. The CDR3 DNA is TGTGCCAGCAGTTTGACTAGCGGGAGGGAAGAGACCCAGTACTTC.